Shown below are 8 T cell receptor beta chains from a single sample sequenced in a study of type 1 and type 2 diabetes patients. The PCR template was genomic DNA. A primer set of 30 forward and 13 reverse primers amplified the CDR3. Each CDR3 protein gets one entry after TCRdb re-called the multiplex PCR reads with MiXCR. This sample has approximately 260,000 distinct CDR3 sequences; roughly 48% occur once, and the top ten carry approximately 13%. The sample comprised peripheral blood mononuclear cells (PBMCs). These receptors came from a young man with type 2 diabetes.

The table lists this clonotype with a few counts. The J gene is TRBJ2-5, the V gene TRBV7-8; 7 positions agree with TRBD1. CDR1 is SGHVS and CDR2 is FQNEAQ in the germline V gene. Losses at the gene ends were 10 bases for V and 5 bases for J; bases not matched to a gene: 19. The CDR3 totals 16 residues. CDR3 in amino acids: CATSPSNTGVGETQYF. The CDR3 nucleotides read TGTGCCACCAGTCCCTCTAATACAGGGGTCGGGGAGACCCAGTACTTC.

The rearrangement links TRBV4-1 to TRBJ2-2; TRBD2 matches at 10 bases. The junction had 14 bases not matched to a gene; V was cut back by 4 bases and J by 6 bases. The CDR3 spans 18 residues. Germline CDR1 MGHRA, CDR2 YSYEKL. CDR3 sequence (DNA): TGCGCCAGCAGCCCTCAGAGCGGGAGGGCCAAGAGGGCCGGGGAGCTGTTTTTT. Its protein product is CASSPQSGRAKRAGELFF.

This clonotype was seen only once. This chain uses TRBV28 with TRBJ1-1; D gene unclear. From germline, CDR1 is MDHEN and CDR2 SYDVKM. The CDR3 consists of 10 residues. The CDR3 DNA reads TGTGCTAGCGGAAGACCTGAAGCTTTCTTT. Its translation is CASGRPEAFF. The whole variable domain, remainder taken from reference TRBV28 and TRBJ1-1, is DVKVTQSSRYLVKRTGEKVFLECVQDMDHENMFWYRQDPGLGLRLIYFSYDVKMKEKGDIPEGYSVSREKKERFSLILESASTNQTSMYLCASGRPEAFFGQGTRLTVV.

The rearrangement uses TRBV15 and TRBJ2-3, with TRBD2 identical over 11 bases. J was trimmed by 1 base and V by 6 bases; bases with no gene match: 3. Germline CDR1 and CDR2: LNHNV and YYDKDF (reference sequence). The CDR3 contains 15 residues. CDR3 coding DNA: TGTGCCACCAGAACGGGACTAGCGGGCACAGATACGCAGTATTTT. This gives the protein CATRTGLAGTDTQYF.

The rearrangement links TRBV19 to TRBJ1-1; the match to TRBD1 covers 8 bases. The CDR3 spans 13 residues. Germline assignment: CDR1 LNHDA and CDR2 SQIVND (reference sequence). J gave up 4 bases and V 6 bases, and 4 bases lay outside the gene matches. The CDR3 bases are TGTGCCAGTAGGCTGGACAGGGCCACTGAAGCTTTCTTT. Encoded protein: CASRLDRATEAFF.

This chain links TRBV2 with TRBJ2-1; D may correspond to TRBD1 or TRBD2 (6 bases each). Germline CDR1 and CDR2: SNHLY and FYNNEI. V lost 9 bases, J lost 6 bases, and 12 bases lay in between. This CDR3 has 12 amino acids. CDR3 sequence (DNA): TGTGCCAGTTTTCCGGGGGCCAATGAGCAGTTCTTC. Translating it yields CASFPGANEQFF.

The DNA for the CDR3 is TGTGCCAGCTCAAGCAGGCAGACCTACGAGCAGTACTTC. Translated, it gives CASSSRQTYEQYF. This rearrangement joins TRBV13 to TRBJ2-7; no clear D gene. The CDR3 runs 13 residues. Germline CDR1 PRHDT, CDR2 FYEKMQ (reference sequence). V was clipped by 8 bases and J by 2 bases, with 13 bases between them. Using reference TRBV13 and TRBJ2-7 for the parts outside the CDR3, the full variable domain is AAGVIQSPRHLIKEKRETATLKCYPIPRHDTVYWYQQGPGQDPQFLISFYEKMQSDKGSIPDRFSAQQFSDYHSELNMSSLELGDSALYFCASSSRQTYEQYFGPGTRLTVT.

The chain employs TRBV7-2 and TRBJ2-1, with 9 bases lining up with TRBD2. CDR3 length equals 15 residues. Germline V gene sequence: CDR1 SGHTA, CDR2 FQGNSA. V shed 4 bases and J 7 bases; nucleotides not matched to a gene: 8. The CDR3 here is CASSSPGTSSNEQFF. The CDR3 DNA sequence: TGTGCCAGCAGCTCCCCCGGGACTAGCTCAAATGAGCAGTTCTTC. The whole variable domain, filled in from reference TRBV7-2 and TRBJ2-1, reads GAGVSQSPSNKVTEKGKDVELRCDPISGHTALYWYRQSLGQGLEFLIYFQGNSAPDKSGLPSDRFSAERTGGSVSTLTIQRTQQEDSAVYLCASSSPGTSSNEQFFGPGTRLTVL.